The present T cell receptor (beta chain) was sequenced within a study of OX40 agonist ivuxolimab in advanced cancers. Study outcomes and limitations: Blood T cells, both CD4+ and CD8+, expanded clonally by week 6 at 0.1 to 3.0 mg/kg. Nonresponders, in some cases, also had low normalized T-cell clonal expansion. Compared with CD4+, CD8+ T cells on average had more expanded clones.

Looked up from germline, CDR1 is SGHTA and CDR2 is FQGNSA. This CDR3 has 18 amino acids. V was pared by 1 base and J by 5 bases, with 4 bases of the junction left unmatched. Comments on this clone: Its specificity is not known.

Some clones are missing from TCRdb's copy, which holds only in-frame ones; the method was immunoSEQ multiplex PCR. The data show approximately 110,000 clones, roughly 90% seen once. The chain links TRBV7-2 to TRBJ2-2; the match to TRBD2 covers 16 bases. The clonotype comes from an adult with an advanced solid tumor such as melanoma, head and neck, liver or kidney cancer. This specimen was CD4+ or CD8+ T cells sorted from blood, taken in a trial of the OX40 agonist ivuxolimab. The CDR3 nucleotides are TGTGCCAGCAGCTTAGTGGGACTAGCGGGAGGGATTACCGGGGAGCTGTTTTTT. Protein: CASSLVGLAGGITGELFF. Combining the CDR3 with reference TRBV7-2 and TRBJ2-2 gives the whole variable domain GAGVSQSPSNKVTEKGKDVELRCDPISGHTALYWYRQSLGQGLEFLIYFQGNSAPDKSGLPSDRFSAERTGGSVSTLTIQRTQQEDSAVYLCASSLVGLAGGITGELFFGEGSRLTVL.